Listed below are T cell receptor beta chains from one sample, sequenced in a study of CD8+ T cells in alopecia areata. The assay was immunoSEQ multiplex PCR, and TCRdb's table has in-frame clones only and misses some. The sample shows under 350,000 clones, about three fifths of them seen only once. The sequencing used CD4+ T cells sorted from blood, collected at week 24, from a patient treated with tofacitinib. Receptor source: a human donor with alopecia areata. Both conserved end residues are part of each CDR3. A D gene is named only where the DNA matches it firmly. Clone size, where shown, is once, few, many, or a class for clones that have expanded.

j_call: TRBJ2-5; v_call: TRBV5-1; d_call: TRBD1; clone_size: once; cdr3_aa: CASSYRGETQYF; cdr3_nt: TGCGCCAGCAGCTACAGGGGGGAGACCCAGTACTTC
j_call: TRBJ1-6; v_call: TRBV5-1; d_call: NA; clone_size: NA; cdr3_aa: CASSLDRDSPLHF; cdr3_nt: TGCGCCAGCAGCTTGGATCGGGATTCACCCCTCCACTTT
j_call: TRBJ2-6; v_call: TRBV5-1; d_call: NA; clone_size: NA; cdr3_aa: CASSEDSSGANVLTF; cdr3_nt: TGCGCCAGCAGCGAGGACAGCTCTGGGGCCAACGTCCTGACTTTC
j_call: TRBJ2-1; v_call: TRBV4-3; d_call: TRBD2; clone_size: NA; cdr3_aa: CASSQVFSSGSYNEQFF; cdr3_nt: TGCGCCAGCAGCCAAGTTTTTTCTAGCGGGTCCTACAATGAGCAGTTCTTC
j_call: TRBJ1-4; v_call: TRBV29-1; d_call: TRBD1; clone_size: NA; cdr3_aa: CSVVFRDSLNEKLFF; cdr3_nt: TGCAGCGTTGTATTTCGGGACAGCCTTAATGAAAAACTGTTTTTT
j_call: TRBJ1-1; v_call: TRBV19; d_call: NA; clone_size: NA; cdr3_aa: CASTGAREGTEAFF; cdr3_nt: TGTGCCAGTACCGGTGCGAGGGAGGGCACTGAAGCTTTCTTT
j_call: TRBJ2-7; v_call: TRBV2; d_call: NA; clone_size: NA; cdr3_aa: CASSADYSYEQYF; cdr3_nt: TGTGCCAGCAGTGCGGATTACTCCTACGAGCAGTACTTC
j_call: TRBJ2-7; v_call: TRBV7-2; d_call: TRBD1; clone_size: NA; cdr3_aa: CASSDRTGRAYEQYF; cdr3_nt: TGTGCCAGCAGCGATAGGACAGGGAGAGCCTACGAGCAGTACTTC
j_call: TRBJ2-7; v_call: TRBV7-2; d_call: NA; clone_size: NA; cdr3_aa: CASSLDMESYEQYF; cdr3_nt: TGTGCCAGCAGCTTAGATATGGAGTCCTACGAGCAGTACTTC
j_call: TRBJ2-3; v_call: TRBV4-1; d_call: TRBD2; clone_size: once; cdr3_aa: CASSQALLAGDTTDTQYF; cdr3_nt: TGCGCCAGCAGCCAAGCCCTCCTAGCGGGGGACACCACAGATACGCAGTATTTT
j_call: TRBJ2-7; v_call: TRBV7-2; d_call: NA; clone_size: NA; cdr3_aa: CASSLADPHEQYF; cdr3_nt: TGTGCCAGCAGCTTAGCGGACCCCCACGAGCAGTACTTC
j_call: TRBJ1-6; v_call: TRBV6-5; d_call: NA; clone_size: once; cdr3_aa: CASSYTGQLYNSPLHF; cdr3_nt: TGTGCCAGCAGTTACACCGGACAGCTCTATAATTCACCCCTCCACTTT
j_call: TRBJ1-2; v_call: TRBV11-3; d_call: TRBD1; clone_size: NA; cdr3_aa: CASSYRQGEVTF; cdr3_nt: TGTGCCAGCAGCTACCGACAGGGGGAGGTCACCTTC
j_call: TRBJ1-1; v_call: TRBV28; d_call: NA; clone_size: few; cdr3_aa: CASSFPQNTEAFF; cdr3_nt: TGTGCCAGCAGTTTTCCTCAAAACACTGAAGCTTTCTTT
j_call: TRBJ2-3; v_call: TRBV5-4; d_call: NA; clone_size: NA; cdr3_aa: CASSPGPQYPSTDTQYF; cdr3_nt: TGTGCCAGCAGCCCCGGACCGCAGTACCCTAGCACAGATACGCAGTATTTT
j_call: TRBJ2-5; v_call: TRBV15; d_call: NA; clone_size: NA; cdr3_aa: CATSRVTGLGETQYF; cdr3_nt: TGTGCCACCAGCAGAGTTACGGGGTTAGGGGAGACCCAGTACTTC
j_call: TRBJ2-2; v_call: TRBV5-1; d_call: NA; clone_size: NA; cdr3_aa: CASSVDSTGELFF; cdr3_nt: TGCGCCAGCAGCGTGGACAGCACCGGGGAGCTGTTTTTT
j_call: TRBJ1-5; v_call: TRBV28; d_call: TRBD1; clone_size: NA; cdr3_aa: CASSLYRGPQPQHF; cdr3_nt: TGTGCCAGCAGTTTATACAGGGGGCCTCAGCCCCAGCATTTT
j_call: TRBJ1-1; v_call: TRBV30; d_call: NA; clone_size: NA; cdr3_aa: CACVWGRRTEAFF; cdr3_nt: TGTGCCTGCGTGTGGGGAAGGAGAACTGAAGCTTTCTTT
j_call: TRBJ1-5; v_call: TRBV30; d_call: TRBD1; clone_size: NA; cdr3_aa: CAWSATGSGNQPQHF; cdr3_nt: TGTGCCTGGAGTGCGACAGGGAGCGGCAATCAGCCCCAGCATTTT
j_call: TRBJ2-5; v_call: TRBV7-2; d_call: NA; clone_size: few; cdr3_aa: CASSLQQAVGETQYF; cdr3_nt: TGTGCCAGCAGCTTACAGCAGGCGGTGGGGGAGACCCAGTACTTC